Ten or more counts support the clone carrying this T cell receptor (beta chain). Its antigen is undetermined. A single record per CDR3 protein comes from TCRdb applying MiXCR to the multiplex PCR reads. The data contain 130,000 or so distinct CDR3 sequences, around 20% of them singletons. This entry belongs to a study of breast tumors, draining lymph nodes, adjacent tissues. Study outcomes and limitations: Findings are consistent with lymph node origin and intratumoral expansion of most tumor T cells. Tumors had less TCR diversity than lymph nodes, more than nontumor tissue. Luminal-like breast cancer showed significantly higher tumor–nontumor repertoire similarity than basal-like. That most tumor T cells come from lymph nodes remained unproven.

The lymph nodes were axillary draining lymph nodes from breast cancer patients. Trimming shortened V by 4 bases and J by 7 bases, and 11 bases separated the two germline ends. The CDR3 is 12 amino acids. Germline loops: CDR1 SGHRS, CDR2 YFSETQ. This receptor was obtained from a female donor with breast cancer. Some clones in this sample may be carry-over from other donors' samples. This chain uses TRBV5-1 with TRBJ1-2; tentative D call: TRBD1 (5 bases). Sample: axillary lymph node tissue. CDR3 nucleotide sequence: TGCGCCAGCAGCCCCCAGGGAAGTGGCTACACCTTC. As protein: CASSPQGSGYTF.